A selection of T cell receptor beta chains follows, all from one sample in a study of cytotoxic CD8 clonotypes in ibrutinib-treated CLL. The assay was immunoSEQ multiplex PCR, and TCRdb's table has in-frame clones only and misses some. The data contain roughly 200,000 clones, over 65% of them singletons. The sample in question was PBMCs, obtained after 12 months of ibrutinib treatment. The receptors come from a human donor with chronic lymphocytic leukemia. Each CDR3 is given with its conserved first and last residue. A D gene is named only where the DNA matches it firmly. Some rows have no size entry. The others give once, few or many, or a class for an expanded clone.

>NA|TRBV30|few|TRBJ1-2
CAWRVGFRGYTF
TGTGCCTGGAGAGTAGGGTTTCGTGGCTACACCTTC
>TRBD2|TRBV7-8|NA|TRBJ2-2
CASSSAGGLDTGELFF
TGTGCCAGCAGCTCCGCGGGGGGCCTGGACACCGGGGAGCTGTTTTTT
>NA|TRBV15|NA|TRBJ1-3
CATSSQHGNTIYF
TGTGCCACCAGCTCCCAACATGGAAACACCATATATTTT
>TRBD1|TRBV14|NA|TRBJ2-3
CASSQDTAGGLTQYF
TGTGCCAGCAGCCAAGATACGGCAGGGGGATTAACGCAGTATTTT
>TRBD1|TRBV4-1|NA|TRBJ2-5
CASSQPGGSGETQYF
TGCGCCAGCAGCCAACCAGGGGGCAGTGGGGAGACCCAGTACTTC
>TRBD1|TRBV2|NA|TRBJ1-1
CASRIDRGSGTEAFF
TGTGCCAGCAGGATTGACAGGGGATCCGGCACTGAAGCTTTCTTT
>TRBD2|TRBV4-1|NA|TRBJ2-1
CASSSSTSGSYNEQFF
TGCGCCAGCAGTTCGTCGACTAGCGGGTCCTACAATGAGCAGTTCTTC
>TRBD1|TRBV28|NA|TRBJ1-2
CASETPTGTNYGYTF
TGTGCCAGCGAGACCCCGACAGGGACAAACTATGGCTACACCTTC
>NA|TRBV7-9|once|TRBJ2-1
CASSPHSSSYNEQFF
TGTGCCAGCAGCCCCCATTCAAGCTCCTACAATGAGCAGTTCTTC
>TRBD1|TRBV6-6|few|TRBJ2-2
CASSTEGAQNTGELFF
TGTGCCAGCAGTACAGAGGGGGCCCAGAACACCGGGGAGCTGTTTTTT
>NA|TRBV30|once|TRBJ2-3
CAWSDRRLATQSAYTQYF
TGTGCCTGGAGTGACCGCAGGTTGGCTACCCAAAGTGCTTATACGCAGTATTTT
>NA|TRBV11-3|NA|TRBJ1-1
CASSSRGGDTEAFF
TGTGCCAGCAGCTCACGAGGGGGGGACACTGAAGCTTTCTTT
>NA|TRBV7-2|NA|TRBJ2-2
CASRPNAGGNTGKLFF
TGTGCCAGCAGACCAAACGCCGGAGGGAATACCGGGAAGCTGTTTTTT
>NA|TRBV9|few|TRBJ2-7
CASSVQGPGEQYF
TGTGCCAGCAGCGTCCAGGGGCCGGGTGAGCAGTACTTC
>NA|TRBV9|NA|TRBJ1-1
CASSVSQMNTEAFF
TGTGCCAGCAGCGTGTCACAAATGAACACTGAAGCTTTCTTT
>TRBD2|TRBV7-9|NA|TRBJ2-2
CASSVGGLANTGELFF
TGTGCCAGCAGCGTAGGGGGACTAGCGAACACCGGGGAGCTGTTTTTT
>NA|TRBV4-2|NA|TRBJ1-2
CASSQGSGPNYGYTF
TGTGCCAGCAGCCAGGGATCGGGGCCTAACTATGGCTACACCTTC
>TRBD2|TRBV30|NA|TRBJ2-3
CAWSVLGTVWLAGAPTQYF
TGTGCCTGGAGTGTCCTGGGGACGGTGTGGCTAGCGGGAGCCCCTACGCAGTATTTT
>TRBD1|TRBV30|NA|TRBJ1-5
CAWSKGAQGGSQHF
TGTGCCTGGAGTAAGGGGGCGCAGGGGGGGTCCCAGCATTTT
>NA|TRBV6-6|NA|TRBJ2-3
CASSYQSPPRDTQYF
TGTGCCAGCAGTTATCAATCACCCCCGAGGGATACGCAGTATTTT
>NA|TRBV11-2|few|TRBJ1-6
CASSLDVDSPLHF
TGTGCCAGCAGCTTGGACGTGGATTCACCCCTCCACTTT
>NA|TRBV5-1|few|TRBJ2-3
CASSLVDGEQYF
TGCGCCAGCAGCTTGGTTGACGGGGAGCAGTATTTT
>NA|TRBV4-1|few|TRBJ1-4
CASSQDAANGGLFF
TGCGCCAGCAGCCAAGATGCGGCTAACGGCGGACTGTTTTTT
>TRBD1|TRBV4-3|once|TRBJ2-1
CASSRNSPGQIYNEQFF
TGCGCCAGCAGCCGCAACTCGCCGGGACAGATTTACAATGAGCAGTTCTTC
>NA|TRBV7-3|once|TRBJ1-4
CASSPLGGRDDEKLFF
TGTGCCAGCAGCCCCCTCGGGGGGCGGGACGATGAAAAACTGTTTTTT
>TRBD1|TRBV9|NA|TRBJ1-1
CASSPDLQGADTEAFF
TGTGCCAGCAGTCCCGACCTCCAGGGGGCGGACACTGAAGCTTTCTTT
>NA|TRBV19|NA|TRBJ2-1
CASTPVMRTNEQFF
TGTGCCAGTACCCCTGTCATGCGGACCAATGAGCAGTTCTTC
>NA|TRBV5-1|once|TRBJ1-1
CASSLTFWSTEAFF
TGCGCCAGCAGCTTGACGTTTTGGTCCACTGAAGCTTTCTTT
>NA|TRBV9|NA|TRBJ1-1
CASTPNVGATEAFF
TGTGCCAGCACCCCGAATGTTGGGGCCACTGAAGCTTTCTTT
>TRBD1|TRBV2|NA|TRBJ1-4
CASKTGGFSEKLFF
TGTGCCAGCAAAACAGGGGGCTTCTCGGAAAAACTGTTTTTT
>NA|TRBV6-5|few|TRBJ1-2
CASSRSGLMGYGYTF
TGTGCCAGCAGCCGGTCGGGCCTAATGGGGTATGGCTACACCTTC
>NA|TRBV5-6|NA|TRBJ1-1
CASSRDSKSSFF
TGTGCCAGCAGCCGCGACAGTAAATCTTCTTTCTTT
>NA|TRBV30|few|TRBJ2-1
CAWTGWAQDNEQFF
TGTGCCTGGACCGGATGGGCCCAGGACAATGAGCAGTTCTTC
>TRBD1|TRBV30|NA|TRBJ2-1
CAWSRDRDLQQFF
TGTGCCTGGAGCCGGGACAGGGACTTACAGCAGTTCTTC
>TRBD1|TRBV6-5|NA|TRBJ1-1
CASSSPGQGHTEAFF
TGTGCCAGCAGTTCCCCGGGACAGGGGCACACTGAAGCTTTCTTT
>NA|TRBV6-5|NA|TRBJ2-1
CASSPGTSYNEQFF
TGTGCCAGCAGCCCCGGGACGAGCTACAATGAGCAGTTCTTC
>NA|TRBV7-2|NA|TRBJ2-5
CASSLTPNRVETQYF
TGTGCCAGCAGCTTAACTCCCAACAGGGTGGAGACCCAGTACTTC
>NA|TRBV9|many|TRBJ1-5
CASSISDGSNQPQHF
TGTGCCAGCAGCATCTCGGACGGTAGCAATCAGCCCCAGCATTTT
>NA|TRBV14|NA|TRBJ1-2
CASSQVGQRGYTF
TGTGCCAGCAGCCAAGTCGGGCAGCGAGGCTACACCTTC